This T cell receptor (beta chain) originates from a study of glioma-infiltrating T cells. Trimming removed 6 bases from V and 8 bases from J, with 20 bases in between. The CDR3 runs 13 residues. Germline CDR1 reads DFQATT; CDR2 reads SNEGSKA (reference sequence). This clonotype has a count of ten or more. Its antigen is as yet unknown. Findings of the study overall: Tissue-blood divergence was below expectation in non-neoplastic patients, above in gliomas. Tissue and blood shared very few CDR3 sequences.

The iRepertoire nested amplicon-rescue multiplex PCR amplified TCR alpha and beta CDR3s from RNA. One-step reverse transcription and amplification started from approximately 100-400 ng of tissue mRNA or PBMC total RNA. TCRdb analysed the multiplex PCR reads with MiXCR anew, one entry per CDR3 protein. The sample holds fewer than 110,000 distinct CDR3 sequences, under 30% seen once. The chain links TRBV20-1 to TRBJ2-7; D is uncertain. Source material: glioma tissue, nonneoplastic brain tissue, or PBMCs (not recorded which). The receptor was isolated from a human donor with low-grade glioma or glioblastoma, undergoing nonglioma brain surgery, or in good health (not recorded which). The CDR3 DNA is TGCAGTGCCAAGGAGCCCTCTACTGGGAAGCAGTACTTC. It translates to CSAKEPSTGKQYF.